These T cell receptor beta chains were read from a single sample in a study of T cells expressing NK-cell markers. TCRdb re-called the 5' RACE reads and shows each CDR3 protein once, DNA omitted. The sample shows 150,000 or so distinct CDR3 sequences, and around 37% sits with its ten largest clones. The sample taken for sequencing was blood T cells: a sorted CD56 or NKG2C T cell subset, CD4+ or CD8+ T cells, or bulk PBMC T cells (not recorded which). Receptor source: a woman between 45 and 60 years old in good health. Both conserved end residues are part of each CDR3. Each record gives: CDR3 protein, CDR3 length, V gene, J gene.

CATSDLGTTTGELFF,15,TRBV24-1,TRBJ2-2
CASSPPTGSSYEQYF,15,TRBV18,TRBJ2-7
CASSLGGSAYGYTF,14,TRBV7-6,TRBJ1-2
CASSSNPGWSSYNEQFF,17,TRBV11-2,TRBJ2-1
CSATTPSGKYNEQFF,15,TRBV20-1,TRBJ2-1
CASGGQGAPYEQYF,14,TRBV12-5,TRBJ2-7
CASSITGAGSNQPQHF,16,TRBV19,TRBJ1-5
CASSHGQTYEQYF,13,TRBV6-6,TRBJ2-7
CASSPRGGETQYF,13,TRBV7-9,TRBJ2-5
CASSLGLAGAEQYF,14,TRBV5-4,TRBJ2-7
CATSELAGERNEQFF,15,TRBV24-1,TRBJ2-1
CASSSGTGGSNTEAFF,16,TRBV18,TRBJ1-1
CARSTSGPYNEQFF,14,TRBV7-9,TRBJ2-1
CASSPTGGYEQYF,13,TRBV19,TRBJ2-7
CATHGGRWVAEQFF,14,TRBV2,TRBJ2-1
CASSLALPSGRGNEQFF,17,TRBV7-9,TRBJ2-1
CASSESSGRTGELFF,15,TRBV6-1,TRBJ2-2
CASSSSGLAFYEQYF,15,TRBV12-3/TRBV12-4,TRBJ2-7
CASSLDRSYEQYF,13,TRBV5-1,TRBJ2-7
CASSGQESREYGYTF,15,TRBV2,TRBJ1-2
CASSGQAVAKNIQYF,15,TRBV4-1,TRBJ2-4
CSARARGRLNTGELFF,16,TRBV20-1,TRBJ2-2